This TCR beta chain is from a study of cytomegalovirus exposure and HLA in healthy donors. Broader study findings: Sequencing depth across donors, presence/absence analyses assumed, was roughly uniform.

It was with 60 Vbeta and 13 Jbeta primers that the PCR ran. Method: immunoSEQ multiplex PCR; TCRdb's copy keeps in-frame clones and lacks some. The sample contains fewer than 250,000 clones, less than 85% of which appear only once. Donors were ostensibly healthy at sampling, although undocumented immune exposures were probable. Comments on this clone: Its target is not known.

The source material was PBMCs. This sequence originates from a man aged 18 to 29 in good health and CMV-seronegative.

CDR3 sequence: CSASYHNEQFF. DNA for the CDR3: TGCAGTGCTTCCTACCACAATGAGCAGTTCTTC. The chain joins TRBV20-1 to TRBJ2-1; the D is unclear. The V end was cut by 5 bases, the J end by 5 bases, with 7 bases between. The CDR3 has 11 amino acids. The germline V gene has CDR1 DFQATT and CDR2 SNEGSKA (reference sequence).